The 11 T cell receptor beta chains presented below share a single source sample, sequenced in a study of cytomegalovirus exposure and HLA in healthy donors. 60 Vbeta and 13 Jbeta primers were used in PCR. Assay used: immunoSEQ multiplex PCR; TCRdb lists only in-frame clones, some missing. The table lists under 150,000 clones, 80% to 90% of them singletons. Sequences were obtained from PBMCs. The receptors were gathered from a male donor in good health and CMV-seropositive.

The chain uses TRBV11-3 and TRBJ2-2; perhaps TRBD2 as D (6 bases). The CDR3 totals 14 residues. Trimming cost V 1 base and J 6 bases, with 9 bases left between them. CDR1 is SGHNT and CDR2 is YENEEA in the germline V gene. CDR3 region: CASSLVASAGELFF. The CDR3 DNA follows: TGTGCCAGCAGCTTAGTGGCTAGCGCCGGGGAGCTGTTTTTT.

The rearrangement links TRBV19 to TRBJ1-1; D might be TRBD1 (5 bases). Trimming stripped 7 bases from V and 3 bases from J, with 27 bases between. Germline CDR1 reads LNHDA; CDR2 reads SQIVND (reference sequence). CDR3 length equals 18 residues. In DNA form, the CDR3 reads TGTGCCAGTAAGAGAATAGGTGGGGCGTCCGTCAGGGACACTGAAGCTTTCTTT. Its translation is CASKRIGGASVRDTEAFF.

The CDR3 region has the DNA TGTGCCAGCAGCCTTTCTAGCCCCACCGGGGAGCTGTTTTTT. As protein: CASSLSSPTGELFF. The gene calls are TRBV5-4 and TRBJ2-2; TRBD2 might be the D (5 bases). This CDR3 contains 14 residues. CDR1 and CDR2 (germline): SGHNT, YYREEE (reference sequence). V lost 4 bases and J 4 bases, leaving 11 bases between the germline ends. The variable domain in full, with the rest retrieved from reference TRBV5-4 and TRBJ2-2, is ETGVTQSPTHLIKTRGQQVTLRCSSQSGHNTVSWYQQALGQGPQFIFQYYREEENGRGNFPPRFSGLQFPNYSSELNVNALELDDSALYLCASSLSSPTGELFFGEGSRLTVL.

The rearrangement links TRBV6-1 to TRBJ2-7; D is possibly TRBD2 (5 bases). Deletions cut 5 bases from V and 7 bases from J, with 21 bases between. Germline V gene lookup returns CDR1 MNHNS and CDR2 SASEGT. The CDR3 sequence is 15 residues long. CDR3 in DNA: TGTGCCAGCAGTCGCGGCGTTGAGAGGGCTTCTGAGCAGTACTTC. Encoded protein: CASSRGVERASEQYF.

Here the CDR3 DNA reads TGTGCCAGCAGTTTCTATCAAAGCGGGTTGTTACGCGAGCAGTACTTC. Translated, it gives CASSFYQSGLLREQYF. The gene calls are TRBV27 and TRBJ2-7; tentatively, D is TRBD2 (6 bases). Deletions cut 3 bases from V and 6 bases from J, with 21 bases between. Germline CDR1 is MNHEY and CDR2 is SMNVEV (reference sequence). The CDR3 has 16 residues.

The CDR3 nucleotides are TGTGCCAGCAGCCCCTCCACGGACAGGGGAACCTCCAAAAACATTCAGTACTTC. Protein: CASSPSTDRGTSKNIQYF. The gene calls are TRBV9 and TRBJ2-4, with 9 bases lining up with TRBD1. The V gene's germline CDR1 is SGDLS and CDR2 YYNGEE. CDR3 size: 18 residues. The V gene end was trimmed by 4 bases and the J gene end by 2 bases; junction bases not matched to a gene: 13.

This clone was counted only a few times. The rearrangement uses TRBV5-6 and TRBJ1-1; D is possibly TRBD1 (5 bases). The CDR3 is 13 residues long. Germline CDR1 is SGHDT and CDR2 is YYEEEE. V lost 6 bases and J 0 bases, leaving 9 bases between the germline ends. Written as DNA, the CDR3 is TGTGCCAGCAACGCACAGGTGAACACTGAAGCTTTCTTT. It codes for CASNAQVNTEAFF.

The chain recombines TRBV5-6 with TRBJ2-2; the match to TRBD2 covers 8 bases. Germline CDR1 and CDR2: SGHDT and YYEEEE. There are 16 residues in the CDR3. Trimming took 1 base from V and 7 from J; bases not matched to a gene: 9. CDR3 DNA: TGTGCCAGCAGCTTGAGGGTCCGGCTAGCGGGCGGGGAGCTGTTTTTT. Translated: CASSLRVRLAGGELFF.

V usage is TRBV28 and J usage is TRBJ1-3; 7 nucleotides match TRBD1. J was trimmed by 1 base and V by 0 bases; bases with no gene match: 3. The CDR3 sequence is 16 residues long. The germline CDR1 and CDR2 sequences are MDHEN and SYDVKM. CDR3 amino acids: CASSLWGQLSGNTIYF. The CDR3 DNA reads TGTGCCAGCAGTTTATGGGGACAGCTTTCTGGAAACACCATATATTTT.

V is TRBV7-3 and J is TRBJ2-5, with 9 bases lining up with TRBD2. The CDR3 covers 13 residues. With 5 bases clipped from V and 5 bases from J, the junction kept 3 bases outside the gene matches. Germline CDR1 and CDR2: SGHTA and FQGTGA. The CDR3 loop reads CASSQGLAETQYF. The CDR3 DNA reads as TGTGCCAGCAGCCAAGGACTAGCGGAGACCCAGTACTTC.

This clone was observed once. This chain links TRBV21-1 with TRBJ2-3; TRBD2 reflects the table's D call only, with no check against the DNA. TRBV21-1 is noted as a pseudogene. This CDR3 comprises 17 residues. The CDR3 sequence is CASTTFLAERGSDTQYF. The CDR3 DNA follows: TGTGCCAGCACTACTTTCCTAGCGGAGAGGGGATCGGATACGCAGTATTTT.